Reported below is one T cell receptor beta chain. Its antigen has not been determined. Qualities for individual bases were not recorded, and no much larger clone is one base off. The sample comes from a study of cytomegalovirus exposure and HLA in healthy donors (dated by TCRdb to 2017 to 2019). About the study as a whole: According to an earlier analysis of a few hundred of the donors, 150 million to 200 million T cells yielded 95 million to 140 million unique TCR beta sequences and roughly 280 Gb of sequence data. Roughly 320 gigabases of sequencing data and around 80 million unique TCR sequences made up an early release that covered roughly 670 HLA-typed donors. Of the 300 to 450 genotyped donors, approximately 82% fell in the genetic ancestry cluster associated with self-reported Caucasian donors. The study was designed to test whether signatures of past pathogen exposure could be identified by cataloging public T cell receptors. The T cell repertoires of some 700 subjects were profiled by immunosequencing and related to cytomegalovirus serostatus. In addition to the first cohort of about 650 subjects, a separate validation cohort of approximately 130 different subjects was used. High-throughput TCR immunosequencing, statistical association of individual TCRs with disease status, and machine learning were combined to predict cytomegalovirus infection status. A later analysis re-analyzed previously published TCR beta repertoires from roughly 630 donors and added high-resolution HLA genotyping to study TCR occurrence patterns. Rather than using new phenotypic data, the later analysis identified candidate immune exposures from TCR beta sequences and from how often those sequences occurred across donors. An earlier analysis of more than 450 of the donors used high-throughput TCR beta sequencing to judge whether each TCR beta V gene segment behaved as functional or pseudogenic. Alongside the repertoire data, information on donor age, sex, ethnicity and CMV serostatus was compiled. A later genetic analysis used genome-wide SNP genotypes for about 65% of the roughly 700 donors, treating that subset as a discovery cohort. All discovery cohort repertoires had been generated on a single sequencing platform. HLA typing covered class I and class II loci at four-digit resolution. The number of typed donors differed by locus: roughly 629-640 for A, B, C, DRB1 and DQB1; 500 to 550 for DQA1; 606 for DPA1; and some 470 for DPB1. Roughly five DR-DQ haplotypes were treated as single units for association and clustering because of strong linkage in the cohort. Among about 400 genotyped donors of the cohort, an average of roughly 230,000 unique TCR beta nucleotide sequences was sequenced per donor, of which about 20% were non-productive. Results the study describes overall, beyond this receptor: A further reported finding was that TCR beta sequences accurately predicted the HLA-A and HLA-B alleles for most subjects in the first cohort. CMV serostatus was the only immune exposure information available for the cohort. In a later analysis, TCR association rates were found to vary across HLA loci, with the most associated TCRs seen for DRB1 alleles and the fewest for HLA-C alleles. In both the original and validation cohorts, the classifier was reported to diagnose cytomegalovirus status with high specificity and sensitivity. An association between a missense DCLRE1C variant and V-gene and J-gene trimming of TCR beta chains was found in a later genetic analysis and replicated in an independent cohort. Most TCR sequences were observed very rarely across donors, whereas some public TCRs were present in many individuals. In a later analysis, over 15,000 TCR beta sequences were associated with specific HLA alleles at a false discovery rate of 0.05. Presence/absence analyses assumed roughly uniform sequencing depth across donors, an assumption that may not hold. A few of the identified cytomegalovirus-associated TCR beta chains were confirmed in vitro to be specific for cytomegalovirus antigens. A later analysis found that HLA-associated TCR beta chains were more clonally expanded and had lower generation probabilities than equally common non-associated chains. Correlated functional status among segregating V segments might be attributable to linkage disequilibrium, but an unknown experimental factor could not be ruled out. According to a later analysis, parvovirus B19, influenza, CMV and Epstein-Barr virus appeared linked to several top co-occurrence clusters. A later genetic analysis reported fewer N-insertions in productive TCRs among donors in an Asian-associated ancestry cluster than the roughly 700-donor mean. In a later analysis, most CMV-associated TCR beta chains were found to appear HLA-restricted, with HLA associations seemingly driven largely by CMV exposure. When HLA alleles, especially DR and DQ, strongly co-occurred, attributing TCR associations to individual alleles was difficult. According to the authors, the approach could potentially be generalized to other disease states and immunological phenotypes. In an earlier analysis of about 600 of the donors, most TCR beta V segments appeared in productive rearrangements about 87% or about 30% of the time, broadly matching IMGT annotations. Because HLA typing was unavailable for some donors at each locus, only the typed subset was used in association tests. A group of highly shared sequence variants was considered likely to be a technical artifact of the sequencing pipeline. Only TCR beta chains were sequenced in this cohort, and the absence of alpha or paired-chain data limited detectable features. In the study, 150 to 200 TCR beta chains were listed as associated with cytomegalovirus. The earlier analysis of approximately 560 of the donors excluded some 15 rarely observed V segments, including chromosome 9 orphons, because counts were too low.

The cohort was made up of about 670 healthy bone marrow donors. At the time of sampling, all cohort members were nominally healthy, though unrecorded immune exposures were likely present. The donor tested CMV seronegative and was one of the 352 seronegative cohort members. A peripheral blood sample was provided by each donor, and peripheral blood mononuclear cells were used for TCR beta sequencing. Genomic DNA was extracted from the blood cell samples with the Qiagen DNeasy Blood Extraction Kit. Receptor libraries were prepared by the immunoSEQ multiplex PCR assay. For the multiplex PCR, a mixture combining 60 forward primers for TCR Vbeta segments and 13 reverse primers for TCR Jbeta segments was used. Amplification of the CDR3 region of rearranged TCR beta genes was performed with a multiplex PCR assay on genomic DNA. The amplified TCR beta libraries were sequenced on the Illumina HiSeq System as 87-base-pair reads. The original methods were these. A later analysis tallied roughly 76 million unique TCR beta chains across the 700 or so repertoires, and some 10 million of those chains were shared by two or more donors. Raw reads were error-corrected and collapsed into unique sequences by a nearest-neighbor algorithm in which closely related sequences were merged to remove PCR and sequencing errors. V, D and J gene segments were assigned by aligning CDR3 sequences to IMGT reference sequences. For a sequence to be retained, at least a six-nucleotide match to both a V gene segment and a J gene segment was required. A rearrangement counted as productive if the CDR3 had no stop codons and remained in frame with V and J, and every other rearrangement counted as non-productive. Following IMGT convention, CDR3 was defined as the stretch from the second conserved V-encoded cysteine to the conserved J-encoded phenylalanine. The earlier analysis of around 640 of the donors excluded sequences that lacked an unambiguous match to a single V gene segment. In an earlier analysis of 587 of the donors, V segments were called functional above 56.7% productive rearrangements and were called segregating when the between-donor standard deviation exceeded 5%. A statistical classification framework was built to diagnose cytomegalovirus status from the catalog of TCR beta chain sequences. V and J gene assignment, in a later analysis, came from comparing TCR nucleotide sequences with IMGT/GENE-DB human TR gene sequences. Using the TCRdist pipeline, a later analysis assigned CDR3 sequences along with most-parsimonious VDJ recombination scenarios. In a later analysis, every TCR beta chain was defined by the combination of its CDR3 amino acid sequence and its V-gene family, and reads without a unique V-gene family were dropped. In a later analysis, some 600 highly shared, low-generation-probability nucleotide sequences were removed to address suspected cross-contamination and a sequencing artifact. In a later analysis, a clonal expansion index was calculated for each public chain from normalized within-repertoire ranks of inferred template counts. Generation probabilities in a later analysis came from a VDJ recombination model fitted to out-of-frame rearrangements, and those results were checked against IGoR. In a later analysis, TCR-TCR, TCR-HLA and TCR-CMV co-occurrence was scored with hypergeometric tests, and a repertoire-size bias correction was applied to TCR pairs. To estimate false discovery rates, a later analysis permuted the HLA or CMV assignments 20 times. In a later analysis, co-occurring TCRs were grouped using DBSCAN, with TCRdist sequence similarity added in when clustering inside HLA-allele-positive subsets. Co-occurrence clustering excluded repertoires with fewer than 30,000 or more than 120,000 public chains, plus five with anomalous nucleotide sharing. The clones in this table, taken by TCRdb from immuneACCESS, are in-frame only. Not every clone is retained; where verified, under half of the shortfall comes from an unresolved V gene, and the cause of the rest is unknown. Clone size and V and J calls were adopted from that table, with D and trimming inferred from the DNA. The sample table contains about 140,000 clones; only one count was recorded for 70% of them. The top ten clones comprise under 2% of the sample.

Source material: PBMCs. The clonotype originates from a woman in her thirties in good health and CMV-seronegative.

The nucleotides are TGTGCCAGCAGTCAAGGGAACAGGGATCAGCCCCAGCATTTT. Its translation is CASSQGNRDQPQHF. The V and J genes are TRBV28 and TRBJ1-5, and the D gene may be TRBD1, 6 bases matching. CDR1 is given as MDHEN and CDR2 as SYDVKM, both from the germline V gene. V is reduced by 5 bases and J by 5 bases, leaving a spacing of 13 bases between them. The CDR3 measures 14 amino acids from cysteine to phenylalanine. Only the CDR3 DNA stays, 42 bases, in frame from base 1.